The rows below give T cell receptor beta chains drawn from one sample of a study of read filtering for tumor transcriptome and immune sequencing. TCRdb re-called the reads through MiXCR, storing one row per CDR3 protein. Of roughly 90,000 distinct CDR3 sequences in the sample, roughly 21% are singletons; the top ten hold roughly 10%. Sequencing was carried out using a population of CD138-negative cells sorted from bone marrow. The receptors derive from a donor at least 40 years old with multiple myeloma. Each CDR3 is given with its conserved first and last residue. D genes are given only for firm matches. Size tells how often a clone was seen (once, few, many) or the class of an expanded clone, and some rows leave it out.

j_call clone_size d_call v_call cdr3_nt cdr3_aa
TRBJ2-3 many - TRBV5-1 TGCGCCAGCAGCCCCGGGAGCGCAGATACGCAGTATTTT CASSPGSADTQYF
TRBJ2-3 - - TRBV11-2 TGTGCCAGCAGCTCCCAGGGGTACCCAGATACGCAGTATTTT CASSSQGYPDTQYF
TRBJ1-1 - - TRBV6-6 TGTGCCAGCAGTTCTCTCCAGAAGGTGGGCATGGGCACTGAAGCTTTCTTT CASSSLQKVGMGTEAFF
TRBJ2-3 many - TRBV5-1 TGCGCCAGCCAGGTAGCAGGCAGCACAGATACGCAGTATTTT CASQVAGSTDTQYF
TRBJ2-3 many TRBD1 TRBV5-1 TGCGCCAGCAGCCGGGACAGTAGCACAGATACGCAGTATTTT CASSRDSSTDTQYF
TRBJ2-1 many TRBD1 TRBV7-3 TGTGCCAGCAGCACCGGGACAGGGAGAAGCGATGAGCAGTTCTTC CASSTGTGRSDEQFF
TRBJ2-7 few - TRBV5-1 TGCGCCAGCAGCCCACGGGACGGCCTGGGTGAGCAGTACTTC CASSPRDGLGEQYF
TRBJ2-2 once - TRBV5-1 TGCGCCAGCAGCTTGGGCGGGAACGCTGGGGAGCTGTTTTTC CASSLGGNAGELFF
TRBJ2-5 - - TRBV2 TGTGCCAGCATGATTAACGGGGCTGGGGAGACCCAGTACTTC CASMINGAGETQYF
TRBJ1-1 few - TRBV29-1 TGCAGCGCACAGGGAACTGCTGAAGCTTTCTTT CSAQGTAEAFF
TRBJ1-1 many - TRBV7-9 TGTGCCAGCAGCCGGAATGCGGTGAACACTGAAGCTTTCTTT CASSRNAVNTEAFF
TRBJ1-2 - TRBD1 TRBV18 TGTGCCAGCCGGGGGACAGACTATGGCTACACCTTC CASRGTDYGYTF
TRBJ1-5 - TRBD1 TRBV2 TGTGCCAGCAGTGGCGGCAGGGGGGATCAGCCCCAGCATTTT CASSGGRGDQPQHF
TRBJ1-2 few - TRBV7-9 TGTGCCAGCAGCTTAGGAGCCCCGAGAAGCTATGGCTACACCTTC CASSLGAPRSYGYTF
TRBJ2-2 many TRBD2 TRBV9 TGTGCCAGCAGCGAAAGCGGGGGGGCCACCGGGGAGCTGTTTTTT CASSESGGATGELFF
TRBJ1-1 many - TRBV29-1 TGCAGCGTTGTTGGGGGGCGAAGCACTGAAGCTTTCTTT CSVVGGRSTEAFF
TRBJ2-3 few TRBD1 TRBV5-4 TGTGCCAGCAGCGCCCGGGACAGACACACAGATACGCAGTATTTT CASSARDRHTDTQYF
TRBJ2-1 many - TRBV12-3/TRBV12-4 TGTGCCAGCACCGAGGCAGGGGGGCCCTACAATGAGCAGTTCTTC CASTEAGGPYNEQFF
TRBJ1-1 many - TRBV5-1 TGCGCCAGCGCTACCAAAGGTAGGGACACTGAAGCTTTCTTT CASATKGRDTEAFF
TRBJ2-7 many TRBD1 TRBV20-1 TGCAGTGCTAGAGTGGGACAGGGGACCTATTGGCAGTACTTC CSARVGQGTYWQYF
TRBJ1-3 - - TRBV3-1 TGTGCCAGCAGCCAAGATCTTCCGACGAGCTCTGGAAACACCATATATTTT CASSQDLPTSSGNTIYF